A selection of T cell receptor beta chains follows, all from one sample in a study of T cell repertoires in cytomegalovirus infection. TCRdb itself ran the reads through MiXCR, one entry per CDR3 protein. The top ten hold about 28% of the sample, which has around 180,000 distinct CDR3 sequences, 28% seen once. Sequenced sample: PBMCs. Every receptor here comes from a human donor in good health (CMV status not recorded). Some clones in this sample may be carry-over from other donors' samples. CDR3s include the opening cysteine and the closing phenylalanine or tryptophan. Each record gives: J gene, V gene, clone size, D gene, CDR3 protein, CDR3 DNA. D genes are given only for firm matches. Not every row has a clone size; where given, it reads once, few, many or a size class.

>TRBJ1-6|TRBV20-1|few|.
CSAWDGNSYNSPLHF
TGCAGTGCTTGGGACGGCAATTCCTATAATTCACCCCTCCACTTT
>TRBJ1-6|TRBV30|.|.
CAWSMKGSYNSPLHF
TGTGCCTGGAGTATGAAGGGCTCCTATAATTCACCCCTCCACTTT
>TRBJ1-5|TRBV12-3/TRBV12-4|.|TRBD1
CASSLWTGGESNQPQHF
TGTGCCAGCAGTTTGTGGACAGGGGGCGAGAGCAATCAGCCCCAGCATTTT
>TRBJ1-5|TRBV12-3/TRBV12-4|.|TRBD1
CASSPHRGDQPQHF
TGTGCCAGCAGTCCCCACAGGGGCGATCAGCCCCAGCATTTT
>TRBJ2-2|TRBV6-6|many|.
CASSTTESTGELFF
TGTGCCAGCAGTACCACAGAGTCCACCGGGGAGCTGTTTTTT
>TRBJ2-7|TRBV7-2|few|TRBD2
CASSLSGTDSYEQYF
TGTGCCAGCAGCTTAAGCGGGACTGACTCCTACGAGCAGTACTTC
>TRBJ1-6|TRBV28|.|.
CASSGDSSYNSLLHF
TGTGCCAGCAGTGGAGATAGCTCCTATAATTCACTCCTCCACTTT
>TRBJ2-1|TRBV20-1|few|TRBD2
CSARDPRTSMNEQFF
TGCAGTGCTAGAGATCCCAGGACTAGCATGAATGAGCAGTTCTTC
>TRBJ1-1|TRBV7-2|.|.
CASSPLALAEAFF
TGTGCCAGCAGCCCACTGGCGTTGGCTGAAGCTTTCTTT
>TRBJ1-2|TRBV2|.|.
CAGQSGHNYGYTF
TGTGCCGGTCAGTCGGGGCACAACTATGGCTACACCTTC
>TRBJ2-7|TRBV6-5|.|.
CASSYGAESYEQYF
TGTGCCAGCAGTTACGGGGCAGAATCCTACGAGCAGTACTTC
>TRBJ1-1|TRBV27|few|.
CASSPTQRGVSPRTEAFF
TGTGCCAGCAGTCCGACTCAGAGGGGTGTTTCCCCCAGGACTGAAGCTTTCTTT
>TRBJ1-1|TRBV7-6|.|.
CASSLADNPAAEAFF
TGTGCCAGCAGCTTAGCGGACAACCCCGCCGCTGAAGCTTTCTTT
>TRBJ1-6|TRBV4-3|.|.
CASSQDPSSYNSPLHF
TGCGCCAGCAGCCAAGACCCCAGCTCCTATAATTCACCCCTCCACTTT
>TRBJ1-1|TRBV7-4|few|.
CASSSLPRAEGSTEAFF
TGTGCCAGCAGCTCCTTACCCCGAGCAGAAGGGAGCACTGAAGCTTTCTTT
>TRBJ1-3|TRBV29-1|few|.
CSVGGGSSGNTIFF
.
>TRBJ1-1|TRBV7-2|many|TRBD1
CASSSTGPEAFF
TGTGCCAGCAGCTCGACAGGGCCTGAAGCTTTCTTT
>TRBJ1-4|TRBV4-1|.|TRBD1
CASGQGEDEKLFF
TGCGCCAGTGGACAGGGGGAGGATGAAAAACTGTTTTTT
>TRBJ2-5|TRBV20-1|.|.
CSAIRADQETQYF
TGCAGTGCTATTCGGGCGGACCAAGAGACCCAGTACTTC
>TRBJ1-1|TRBV12-3/TRBV12-4|.|.
CASSSGQTLTFFF
TGTGCCAGCAGTTCAGGGCAAACACTGACTTTCTTCTTT
>TRBJ2-3|TRBV4-1|few|TRBD1
CASSPGDRKPDTQYF
TGCGCCAGCAGCCCCGGGGACAGGAAACCAGATACGCAGTATTTT
>TRBJ1-1|TRBV19|many|.
CASTDGRDGNTEAFF
TGTGCCAGTACTGACGGGAGGGACGGGAACACTGAAGCTTTCTTT
>TRBJ2-2|TRBV19|.|.
CASRRTDTGELFF
TGTGCCAGTAGACGGACAGACACCGGGGAGCTGTTTTTT
>TRBJ1-1|TRBV20-1|.|TRBD1
CSAPKRGRRTEAFF
TGCAGTGCCCCCAAGAGGGGGCGAAGGACTGAAGCTTTCTTT
>TRBJ1-5|TRBV19|.|.
CASSILGDNQPQHF
TGTGCCAGTAGTATTCTTGGGGACAATCAGCCCCAGCATTTT
>TRBJ1-4|TRBV5-1|.|.
CASSLAKTATNEKLFF
TGCGCCAGCAGCTTGGCCAAGACTGCAACTAATGAAAAACTGTTTTTT
>TRBJ1-1|TRBV7-8|many|.
CASSLGTVRNTEAFF
TGTGCCAGCAGCTTAGGGACAGTCAGGAACACTGAAGCTTTCTTT
>TRBJ1-3|TRBV6-5|.|.
CASGRVTYSGNTIYF
TGTGCCAGCGGAAGAGTGACCTACTCTGGAAACACCATATATTTT
>TRBJ2-1|TRBV11-2|.|.
CASSPLTGSYNEQFF
TGTGCCAGCAGCCCCCTTACCGGCTCCTACAATGAGCAGTTCTTC
>TRBJ2-1|TRBV7-2|.|TRBD2
CASSLSGAVLSYNEQFF
TGTGCCAGCAGCCTTAGCGGGGCCGTTTTATCCTACAATGAGCAGTTCTTC
>TRBJ1-1|TRBV4-2|.|.
CASSQDRGGEKTEAFF
TGTGCCAGCAGCCAAGATCGCGGGGGAGAGAAAACTGAAGCTTTCTTT
>TRBJ1-1|TRBV20-1|few|TRBD1
CSAESGQVENTEAFF
TGCAGTGCAGAATCTGGACAGGTAGAGAACACTGAAGCTTTCTTT
>TRBJ1-1|TRBV7-8|many|.
CASSLPGVNTEAFF
TGTGCCAGCAGCCTCCCAGGCGTTAACACTGAAGCTTTCTTT
>TRBJ2-5|TRBV5-1|once|TRBD1
CASSLEGQQETQYF
TGCGCCAGCAGCTTGGAGGGACAGCAAGAGACCCAGTACTTC
>TRBJ2-1|TRBV6-1|few|.
CASPSLNEQFF
TGTGCCAGCCCGTCTCTCAATGAGCAGTTCTTC
>TRBJ2-1|TRBV9|few|.
CASSIGDRWDEQFF
TGTGCCAGCAGCATTGGGGACCGATGGGATGAGCAGTTCTTC
>TRBJ1-2|TRBV5-4|.|.
CASSLSGPNYGYTF
TGTGCCAGCAGCTTGTCAGGCCCCAACTATGGCTACACCTTC
>TRBJ1-1|TRBV6-6|few|.
CASSYKWTQNTEAFF
TGTGCCAGCAGTTACAAATGGACACAGAACACTGAAGCTTTCTTT
>TRBJ2-5|TRBV2|.|.
CASTRGLQETQYF
TGTGCCAGCACGCGGGGACTCCAAGAGACCCAGTACTTC
>TRBJ1-5|TRBV19|.|.
CASSISDPPQHF
TGTGCCAGTAGTATAAGTGATCCGCCCCAGCATTTT
>TRBJ2-1|TRBV6-6|.|.
CASSLTGGYEQFF
TGTGCCAGCAGTTTAACCGGGGGCTATGAGCAGTTCTTC
>TRBJ2-3|TRBV2|few|TRBD1
CASSEQGEDTQYF
TGTGCCAGCAGTGAACAGGGGGAAGATACGCAGTATTTT
>TRBJ1-4|TRBV7-3|.|.
CASSLLTREKKLLF
TGTGCCAGCAGCTTACTCACCCGGGAGAAAAAACTGTTATTT
>TRBJ2-5|TRBV6-1|few|.
CASSVTDSPQETQYF
TGTGCCAGCAGTGTAACGGACAGCCCTCAAGAGACCCAGTACTTC
>TRBJ1-2|TRBV6-5|.|.
CASSYSGGGGYGYTF
TGTGCCAGCAGTTACTCGGGGGGGGGCGGCTATGGCTACACCTTC
>TRBJ2-5|TRBV7-2|many|.
CASSLGRVQETQYF
TGTGCCAGCAGCTTAGGACGGGTCCAAGAGACCCAGTACTTC
>TRBJ2-1|TRBV11-2|few|TRBD2
CASSGRTSGRWYNEQFF
TGTGCCAGCAGCGGTCGGACTAGCGGAAGATGGTACAATGAGCAGTTCTTC
>TRBJ2-7|TRBV7-2|few|TRBD2
CASSLRRGYYEQYF
TGTGCCAGCAGCCTTCGGCGGGGGTACTACGAGCAGTACTTC
>TRBJ1-1|TRBV7-2|many|.
CASSSTHREGTEAFF
TGTGCCAGCAGCTCGACTCACAGGGAGGGGACTGAAGCTTTCTTT
>TRBJ2-1|TRBV6-1|few|TRBD2
CASEASGGIYEQFF
TGTGCCAGCGAGGCTAGCGGGGGGATATATGAGCAGTTCTTC
>TRBJ2-7|TRBV11-2|few|.
CASSSYGRGATYEQYF
TGTGCCAGCAGCTCTTATGGCCGGGGAGCCACCTACGAGCAGTACTTC
>TRBJ1-2|TRBV7-8|few|TRBD1
CASSFSPGGGSYGYTF
TGTGCCAGCAGCTTTTCCCCAGGGGGCGGCAGCTATGGCTACACCTTC
>TRBJ2-1|TRBV6-2/TRBV6-3|.|TRBD2
CASSLSGGDIDEQFF
TGTGCCAGCAGTCTCAGCGGGGGGGACATCGATGAGCAGTTCTTC
>TRBJ2-7|TRBV6-5|.|.
CASSYGGYSYEQYF
TGTGCCAGCAGTTACGGAGGTTACTCCTACGAGCAGTACTTC